One and the same sample provided the 5 T cell receptor beta chains below, sequenced in a study of cytomegalovirus exposure and HLA in healthy donors. The PCR was carried out with 60 Vbeta primers and 13 Jbeta primers. Some clones are missing from TCRdb's copy, which holds only in-frame ones; the method was immunoSEQ multiplex PCR. Of 150,000 to 200,000 clones in the sample, 70% to 80% were seen once. The sequenced sample consisted of PBMCs. These receptors were obtained from a man aged 55 to 69 in good health and CMV-seronegative.

The sample holds one count of this clone. The rearrangement links TRBV7-2 to TRBJ2-1; unclear D gene. CDR1 and CDR2 from the germline V gene are SGHTA and FQGNSA. The length of the CDR3 is 15 residues. Trimming pared 2 bases from V and 6 bases from J, leaving 14 bases between. CDR3 DNA: TGTGCCAGCAGCTTACAGGCCGTGATCATCAATGAGCAGTTCTTC. This encodes CASSLQAVIINEQFF.

This chain links TRBV6-5 with TRBJ2-3, with D unclear. CDR1 and CDR2 from the germline V gene are MNHEY and SVGAGI. Trimming removed 0 bases at V and 6 bases at J, with 16 bases between. This CDR3 has 16 amino acids. CDR3 region: CASSYSSGSTFDTQYF. CDR3 DNA sequence: TGTGCCAGCAGTTACTCGTCCGGTTCTACTTTTGATACGCAGTATTTT.

This clone was found once. DNA of the CDR3: TGTGCCAGCAGCTCCCCTCAGGGCCGTAACTATGGCTACACCTTC. Amino acid sequence: CASSSPQGRNYGYTF. V is TRBV7-2 and J is TRBJ1-2; D is perhaps TRBD1 (5 bases). Germline V CDR1 and CDR2: SGHTA, FQGNSA. This CDR3 comprises 15 residues. The V end was cut by 4 bases, the J end by 1 base, with 13 bases between.

This chain uses TRBV28 with TRBJ2-7; D may be TRBD1 (6 bases). Per the germline V gene, CDR1 is MDHEN and CDR2 is SYDVKM. The CDR3 runs 14 residues. With 6 bases removed from V and 2 bases from J, the gap between germline ends came to 14 bases. In DNA form, the CDR3 reads TGTGCCAGCAGCCTCCTGGGGGCCACCTACGAGCAGTACTTC. Protein sequence: CASSLLGATYEQYF.

This clone occurred once. This chain links TRBV10-3 with TRBJ2-5, with 8 bases fitting TRBD2. There are 14 residues in the CDR3. Germline V gives CDR1 ENHRY, CDR2 SYGVKD. Trimming at V came to 7 bases and at J to 2 bases, leaving 6 bases not matched to a gene. This CDR3 reads CAINLAGPQETQYF. In DNA form, the CDR3 reads TGTGCCATCAATTTAGCGGGACCTCAAGAGACCCAGTACTTC.